This T cell receptor (beta chain) was sequenced in a study of shared T cell receptors in the human thymus. CDR3 length: 16 amino acids. CDR1 is PRHDT, CDR2 FYEKMQ, per germline (reference sequence). Trimming cost V 4 bases and J 5 bases, with 21 bases left between them. TCRdb keeps only in-frame clones here, not all; method: immunoSEQ multiplex PCR. Altogether 630,000 or so clones are present, about 87% being singletons, with the ten largest covering 0.0094%. These records were also assigned to another study, of human thymus T cells. That study adds: The donors were infants in Finland with congenital heart defects, otherwise immunologically healthy. Thymic resections from corrective heart surgery supplied the tissue. Both thymic and peripheral blood repertoires showed apparently biased V and J usage. Related research described strongly overlapping thymic repertoires in unrelated people.

The chain has TRBV13 and TRBJ2-7; D perhaps matches TRBD1 (5 bases). The TCR sequence derives from a boy under two years old with a congenital heart defect. The sample taken for sequencing was thymocytes. CDR3 protein: CASSSLQEEEVDEQYF. In nucleotides, the CDR3 is TGTGCCAGCAGCTCCTTACAGGAAGAAGAGGTTGACGAGCAGTACTTC.